This T cell receptor beta chain was obtained from a study of cytomegalovirus exposure and HLA in healthy donors. To note about this clone: The antigen is undetermined.

Use of 60 Vbeta and 13 Jbeta primers characterized the PCR. Assay used: immunoSEQ multiplex PCR; TCRdb lists only in-frame clones, some missing. The sample records some 77,000 clones, over 70% being singletons. Per germline, CDR1 SGHRS and CDR2 YFSETQ. V dropped 4 bases and J dropped 1; count of bases not matched to a gene: 6. This CDR3 is built from 15 residues. Study-level points and caveats: The likely origin of a cluster of highly shared sequence variants was a sequencing artifact.

This chain joins TRBV5-1 and TRBJ2-3; 7 nucleotides align to TRBD2. The receptor comes from a woman in her forties in good health and CMV-seropositive. Sequenced input: PBMCs. Here the CDR3 reads CASSRSGLGTDTQYF. CDR3 nucleotides: TGCGCCAGCAGCCGTAGCGGGCTAGGCACAGATACGCAGTATTTT.